This T cell receptor (beta chain) emerged from a study of blood T cells in healthy people across ages. A second 7 to 11 cycle PCR used barcoded and J-beta primers. With 12 random nucleotides, a template-switch adaptor tagged each individual cDNA molecule. TCRdb recomputed calls from the 5' RACE reads with MiXCR, one row per CDR3 protein. The profile shows 650,000 to 1,000,000 distinct CDR3 sequences, 30% to 45% of them singletons. In its sample, this clonotype was seen a few times. CDR1 and CDR2 (germline): DFQATT, SNEGSKA (reference sequence). The CDR3 is 16 residues long. V lost 0 bases and J 5 bases, leaving 17 bases between the germline ends.

This sequence joins TRBV20-1 and TRBJ2-1; D might be TRBD1 (5 bases). Sample: blood. This sequence originates from a man aged 18 to 29 in good health. CDR3 nucleotide sequence: TGCAGTGCTAGAGATTGGATAGGGGCGAAGGACAATGAGCAGTTCTTC. Amino acids: CSARDWIGAKDNEQFF.